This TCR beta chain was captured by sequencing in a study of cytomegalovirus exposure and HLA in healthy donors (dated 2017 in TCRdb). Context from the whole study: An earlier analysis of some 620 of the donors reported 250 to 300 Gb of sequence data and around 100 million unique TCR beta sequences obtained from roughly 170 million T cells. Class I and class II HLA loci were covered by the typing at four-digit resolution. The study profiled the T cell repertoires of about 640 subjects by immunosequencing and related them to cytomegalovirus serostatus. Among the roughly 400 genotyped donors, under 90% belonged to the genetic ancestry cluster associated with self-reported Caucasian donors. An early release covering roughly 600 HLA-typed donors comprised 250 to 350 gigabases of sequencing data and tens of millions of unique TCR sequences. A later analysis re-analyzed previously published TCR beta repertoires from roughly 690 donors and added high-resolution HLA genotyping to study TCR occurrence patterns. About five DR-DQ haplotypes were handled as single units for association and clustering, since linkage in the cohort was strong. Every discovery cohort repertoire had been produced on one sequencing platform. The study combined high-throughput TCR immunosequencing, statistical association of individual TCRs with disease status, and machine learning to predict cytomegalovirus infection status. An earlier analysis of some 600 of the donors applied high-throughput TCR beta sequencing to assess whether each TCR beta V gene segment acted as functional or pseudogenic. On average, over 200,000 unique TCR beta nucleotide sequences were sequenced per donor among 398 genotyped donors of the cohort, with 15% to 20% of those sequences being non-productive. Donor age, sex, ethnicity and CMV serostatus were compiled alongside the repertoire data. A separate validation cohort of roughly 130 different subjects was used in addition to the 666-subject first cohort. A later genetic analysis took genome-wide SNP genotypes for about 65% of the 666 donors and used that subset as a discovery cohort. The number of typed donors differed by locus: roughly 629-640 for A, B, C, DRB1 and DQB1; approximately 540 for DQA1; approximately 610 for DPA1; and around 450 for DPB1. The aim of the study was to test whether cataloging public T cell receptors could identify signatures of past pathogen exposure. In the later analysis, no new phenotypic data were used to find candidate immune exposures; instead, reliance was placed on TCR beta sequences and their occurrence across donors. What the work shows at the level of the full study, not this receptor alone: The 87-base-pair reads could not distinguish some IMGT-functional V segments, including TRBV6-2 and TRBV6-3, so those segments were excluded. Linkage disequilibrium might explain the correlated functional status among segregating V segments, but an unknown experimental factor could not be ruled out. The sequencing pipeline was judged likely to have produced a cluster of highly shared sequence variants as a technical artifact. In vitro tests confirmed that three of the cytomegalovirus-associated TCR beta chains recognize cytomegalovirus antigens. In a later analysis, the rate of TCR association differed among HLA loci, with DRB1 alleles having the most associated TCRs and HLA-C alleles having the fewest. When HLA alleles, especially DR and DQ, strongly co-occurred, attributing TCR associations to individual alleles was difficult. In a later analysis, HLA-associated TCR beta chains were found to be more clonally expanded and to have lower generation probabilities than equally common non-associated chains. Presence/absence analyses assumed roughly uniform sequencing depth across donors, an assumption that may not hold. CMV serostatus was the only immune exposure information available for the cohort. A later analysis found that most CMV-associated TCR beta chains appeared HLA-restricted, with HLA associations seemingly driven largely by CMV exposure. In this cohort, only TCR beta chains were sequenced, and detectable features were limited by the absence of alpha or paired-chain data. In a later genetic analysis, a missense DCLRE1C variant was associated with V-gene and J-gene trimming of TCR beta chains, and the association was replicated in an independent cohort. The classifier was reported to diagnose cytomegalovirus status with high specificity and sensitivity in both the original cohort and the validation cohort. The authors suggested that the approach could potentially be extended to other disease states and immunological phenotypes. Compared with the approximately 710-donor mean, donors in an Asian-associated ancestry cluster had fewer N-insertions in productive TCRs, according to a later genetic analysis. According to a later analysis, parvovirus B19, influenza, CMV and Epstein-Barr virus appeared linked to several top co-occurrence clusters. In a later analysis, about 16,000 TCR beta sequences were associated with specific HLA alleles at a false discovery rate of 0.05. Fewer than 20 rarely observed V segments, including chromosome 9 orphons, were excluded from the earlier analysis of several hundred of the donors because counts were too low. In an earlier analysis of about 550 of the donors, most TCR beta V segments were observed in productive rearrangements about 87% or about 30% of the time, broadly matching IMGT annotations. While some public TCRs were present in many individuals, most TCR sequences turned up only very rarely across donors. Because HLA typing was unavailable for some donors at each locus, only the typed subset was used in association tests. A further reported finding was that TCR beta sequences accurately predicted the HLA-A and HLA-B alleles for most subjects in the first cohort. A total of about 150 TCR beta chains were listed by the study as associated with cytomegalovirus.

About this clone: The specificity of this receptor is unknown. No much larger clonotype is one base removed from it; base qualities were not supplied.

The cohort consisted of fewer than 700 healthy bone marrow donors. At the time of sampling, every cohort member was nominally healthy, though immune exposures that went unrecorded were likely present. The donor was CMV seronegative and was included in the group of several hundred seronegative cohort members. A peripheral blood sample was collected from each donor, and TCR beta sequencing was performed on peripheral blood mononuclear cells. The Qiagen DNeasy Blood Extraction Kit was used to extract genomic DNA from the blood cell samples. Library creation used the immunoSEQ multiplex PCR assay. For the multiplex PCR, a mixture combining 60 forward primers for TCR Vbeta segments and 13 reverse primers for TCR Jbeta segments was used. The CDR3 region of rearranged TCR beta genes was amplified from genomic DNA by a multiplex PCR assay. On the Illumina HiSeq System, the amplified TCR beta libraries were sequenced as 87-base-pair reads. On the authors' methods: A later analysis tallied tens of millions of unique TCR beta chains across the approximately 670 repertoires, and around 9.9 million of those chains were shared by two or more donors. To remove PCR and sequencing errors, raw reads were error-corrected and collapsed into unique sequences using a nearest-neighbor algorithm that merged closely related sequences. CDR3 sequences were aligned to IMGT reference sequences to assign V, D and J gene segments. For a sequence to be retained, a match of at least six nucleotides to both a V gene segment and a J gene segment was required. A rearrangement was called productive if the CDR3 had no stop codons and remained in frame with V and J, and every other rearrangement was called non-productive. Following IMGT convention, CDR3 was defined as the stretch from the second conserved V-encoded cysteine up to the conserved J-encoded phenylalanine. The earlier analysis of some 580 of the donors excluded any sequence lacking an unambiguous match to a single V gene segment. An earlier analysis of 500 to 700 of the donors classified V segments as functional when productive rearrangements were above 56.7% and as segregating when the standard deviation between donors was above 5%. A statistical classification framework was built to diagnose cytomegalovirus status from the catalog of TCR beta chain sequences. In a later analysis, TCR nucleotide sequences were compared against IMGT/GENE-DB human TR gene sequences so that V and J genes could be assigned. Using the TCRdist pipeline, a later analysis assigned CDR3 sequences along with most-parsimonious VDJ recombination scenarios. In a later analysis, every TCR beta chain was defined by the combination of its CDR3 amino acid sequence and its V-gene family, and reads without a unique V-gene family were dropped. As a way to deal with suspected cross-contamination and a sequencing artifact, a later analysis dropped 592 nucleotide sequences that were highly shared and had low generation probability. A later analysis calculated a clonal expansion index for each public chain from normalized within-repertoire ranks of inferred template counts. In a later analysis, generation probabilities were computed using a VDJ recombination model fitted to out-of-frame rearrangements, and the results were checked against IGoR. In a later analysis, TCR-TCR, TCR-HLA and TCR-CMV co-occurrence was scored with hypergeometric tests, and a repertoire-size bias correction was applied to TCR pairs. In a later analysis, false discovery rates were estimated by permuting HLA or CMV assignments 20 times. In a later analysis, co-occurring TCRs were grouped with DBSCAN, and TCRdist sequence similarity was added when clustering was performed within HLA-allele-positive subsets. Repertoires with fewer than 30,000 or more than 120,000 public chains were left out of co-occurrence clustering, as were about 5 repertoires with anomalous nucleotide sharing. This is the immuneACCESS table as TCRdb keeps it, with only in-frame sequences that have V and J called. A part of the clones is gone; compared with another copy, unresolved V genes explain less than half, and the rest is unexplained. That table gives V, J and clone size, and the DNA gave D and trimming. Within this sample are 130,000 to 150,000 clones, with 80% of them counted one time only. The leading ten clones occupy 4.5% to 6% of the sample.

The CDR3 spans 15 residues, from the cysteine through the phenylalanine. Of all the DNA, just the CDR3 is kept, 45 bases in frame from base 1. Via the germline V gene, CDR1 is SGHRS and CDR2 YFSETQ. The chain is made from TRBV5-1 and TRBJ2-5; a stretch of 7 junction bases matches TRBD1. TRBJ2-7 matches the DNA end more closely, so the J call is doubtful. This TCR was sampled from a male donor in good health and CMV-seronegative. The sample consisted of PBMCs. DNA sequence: TGCGCCAGCAGCTTGGCCGGGACAGCGCTCTACGAGCAGTACTTC. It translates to CASSLAGTALYEQYF.